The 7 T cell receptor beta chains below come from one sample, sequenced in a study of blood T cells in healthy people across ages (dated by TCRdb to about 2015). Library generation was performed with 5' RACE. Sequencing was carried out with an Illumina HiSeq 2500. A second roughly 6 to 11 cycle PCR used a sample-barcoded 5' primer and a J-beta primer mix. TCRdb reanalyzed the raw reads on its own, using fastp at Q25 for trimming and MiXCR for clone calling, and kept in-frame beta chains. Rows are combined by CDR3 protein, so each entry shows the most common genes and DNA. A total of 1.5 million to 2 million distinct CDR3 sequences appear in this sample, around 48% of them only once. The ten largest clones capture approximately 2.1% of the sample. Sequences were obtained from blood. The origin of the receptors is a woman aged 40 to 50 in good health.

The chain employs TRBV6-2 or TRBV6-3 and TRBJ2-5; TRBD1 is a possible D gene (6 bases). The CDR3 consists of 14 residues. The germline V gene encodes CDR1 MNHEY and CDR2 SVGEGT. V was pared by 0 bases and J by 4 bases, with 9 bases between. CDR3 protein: CASSYSGARETQYF. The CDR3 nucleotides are TGTGCCAGCAGTTACTCGGGGGCAAGAGAGACCCAGTACTTC.

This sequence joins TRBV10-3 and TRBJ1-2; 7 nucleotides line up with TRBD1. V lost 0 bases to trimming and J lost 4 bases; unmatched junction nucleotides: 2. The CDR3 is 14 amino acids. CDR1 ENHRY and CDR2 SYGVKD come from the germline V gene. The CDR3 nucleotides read TGTGCCATCAGTGAGTCGGGGACAGTCTATGGCTACACCTTC. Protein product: CAISESGTVYGYTF.

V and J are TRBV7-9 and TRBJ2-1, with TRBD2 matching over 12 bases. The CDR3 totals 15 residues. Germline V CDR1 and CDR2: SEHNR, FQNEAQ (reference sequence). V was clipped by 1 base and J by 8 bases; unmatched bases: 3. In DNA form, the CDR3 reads TGTGCCAGCAGCTTAGTGACTAGCGGGGGTTATGAGCAGTTCTTC. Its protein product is CASSLVTSGGYEQFF.

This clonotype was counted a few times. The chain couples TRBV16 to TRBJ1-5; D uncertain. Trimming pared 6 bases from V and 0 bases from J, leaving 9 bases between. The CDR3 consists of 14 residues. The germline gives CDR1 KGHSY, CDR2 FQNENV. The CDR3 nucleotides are TGTGCCAGCAGTCCCCTGGGTAGCAATCAGCCCCAGCATTTT. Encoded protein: CASSPLGSNQPQHF. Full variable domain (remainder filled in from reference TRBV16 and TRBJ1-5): GEEVAQTPKHLVRGEGQKAKLYCAPIKGHSYVFWYQQVLKNEFKFLISFQNENVFDETGMPKERFSAKCLPNSPCSLEIQATKLEDSAVYFCASSPLGSNQPQHFGDGTRLSIL.

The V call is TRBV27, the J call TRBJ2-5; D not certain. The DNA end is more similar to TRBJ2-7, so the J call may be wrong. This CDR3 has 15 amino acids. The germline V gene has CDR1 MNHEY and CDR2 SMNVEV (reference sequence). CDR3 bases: TGTGCCAGCAGTCCACTGCCCAGAGCTTCCCACGAGCAGTACTTC. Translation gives CASSPLPRASHEQYF.

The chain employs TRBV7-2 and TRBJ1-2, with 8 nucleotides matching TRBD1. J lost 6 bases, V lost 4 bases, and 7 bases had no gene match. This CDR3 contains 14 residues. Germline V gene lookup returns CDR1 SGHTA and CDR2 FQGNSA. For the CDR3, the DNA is TGTGCCAGCAGCTCAACTCAGGGGGCGGATGGCTACACCTTC. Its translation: CASSSTQGADGYTF.

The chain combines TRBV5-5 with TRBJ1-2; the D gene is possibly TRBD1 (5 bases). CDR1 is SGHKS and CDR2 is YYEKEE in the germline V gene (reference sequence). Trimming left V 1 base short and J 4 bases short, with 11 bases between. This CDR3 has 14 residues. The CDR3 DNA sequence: TGTGCCAGCAGCTTGCAGGGTTCGGGCTATGGCTACACCTTC. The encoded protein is CASSLQGSGYGYTF.